This T cell receptor beta chain was captured by sequencing in a study of T cell changes during pregnancy in multiple sclerosis. The table came from immunoSEQ multiplex PCR; TCRdb's copy has only in-frame clones and leaves some out. In the table there are 70,000 to 85,000 clones, about 91% of which are singletons. CDR1 and CDR2 from the germline V gene are LNHDA and SQIVND (reference sequence). Trimming took off 5 bases at V and 1 base at J, with 7 bases between the two ends. The CDR3 consists of 13 residues. The gene calls are TRBV19 and TRBJ2-3; D gene unclear. The sequence was collected from a female donor with multiple sclerosis, enrolled in a pregnancy study. The sample here was peripheral blood, taken before pregnancy. The CDR3 sequence: CASSLPGTDTQYF. CDR3 nucleotides: TGTGCCAGTAGTCTCCCGGGCACAGATACGCAGTATTTT.